This record looks at one T cell receptor (beta chain) sequence and its context. Its antigen is as yet unknown. Germline V CDR1 and CDR2: GTSNPN, SVGIG (reference sequence). Trimming left V 2 bases short and J 2 bases short, with 9 bases between. The CDR3 is 14 amino acids. This sample stems from a study of beta chain features in type 1 diabetes. For the study at large: Examination covered fewer than 110 million sorted cells spanning all samples. Study-level findings and limits: Type 1 diabetes patients showed a moderate but significant shortening of TCRB CDR3s in all four CD4+ subsets.

Sequencing targeted expressed TCRB transcripts, as all isolated RNA had been reverse transcribed. The protocol was immunoSEQ multiplex PCR, while the TCRdb copy is restricted to in-frame clones and leaves out a portion. The profile covers 150,000 to 160,000 clones, with 11% appearing a single time and roughly 2% taken by the ten largest. Every single donor gave one heparinised blood draw, and these averaged roughly 0.11 L. CD45RO/CCR7/CD25/CD127/CD95/CD27 sorting isolated CD4+ naive, central memory, regulatory and stem cell-like memory cells. Sequences were obtained from central memory CD4+ T cells from blood. The TCR was taken from a man between 18 and 35 years old in good health. The V call is TRBV30, the J call TRBJ2-2; D is possibly TRBD2 (5 bases). The CDR3 DNA reads as TGTGCCTGGAGTCTACGGACTAACACCGGGGAGCTGTTTTTT. Encoded protein: CAWSLRTNTGELFF.